This is a list of T cell receptor beta chains from one sample in a study of blood T cells in healthy people across ages. TCRdb reanalysed the 5' RACE reads using MiXCR and keeps one entry per CDR3 protein. The profile shows 550,000 to 800,000 distinct CDR3 sequences, approximately 30% of them singletons. The specimen was blood. The receptor set was obtained from an elderly woman in good health. Each CDR3 is given with its conserved first and last residue. The order of the fields is V gene, clone size, D gene, J gene, CDR3 protein, CDR3 DNA. A D gene is named only where the DNA matches it firmly. Rows may omit the clone size; those that give it use once, few, many or a size class.

>TRBV5-1|once|TRBD1|TRBJ2-3
CASRKGQGNWDTRYF
TGCGCCAGCAGAAAGGGACAGGGAAATTGGGATACGCGGTATTTT
>TRBV20-1|-|TRBD2|TRBJ2-5
CSARDLAGGLGETQYF
TGCAGTGCTAGAGATCTAGCGGGGGGGCTCGGTGAGACCCAGTACTTC
>TRBV10-3|few|TRBD1|TRBJ1-1
CAISETGGNTEAFF
TGTGCCATCAGTGAGACAGGGGGGAACACTGAAGCTTTCTTT
>TRBV5-1|many|-|TRBJ2-3
CASSSYRATDTQYF
TGCGCCAGCAGCTCATACAGGGCCACAGATACGCAGTATTTT
>TRBV5-4|many|TRBD1|TRBJ2-7
CASSMGQGSSYEQYF
TGTGCCAGCAGCATGGGACAGGGTAGCTCCTACGAGCAGTACTTC
>TRBV7-2|-|-|TRBJ2-3
CASSRGTALTDTQYF
TGTGCCAGCAGCCGCGGGACAGCCCTTACAGATACGCAGTATTTT
>TRBV7-8|-|-|TRBJ1-1
CASSLARGSWNTEAFF
TGTGCCAGCAGCTTAGCGCGTGGCAGTTGGAACACTGAAGCTTTCTTT
>TRBV6-4|-|TRBD2|TRBJ2-3
CASASGSTDTQYF
TGTGCCAGCGCTAGCGGGAGCACAGATACGCAGTATTTT
>TRBV6-2/TRBV6-3|-|-|TRBJ2-7
CASNTWPTDEQYF
TGTGCCAGCAATACTTGGCCCACAGACGAGCAGTACTTC
>TRBV6-5|-|-|TRBJ1-2
CVSRTPMGEDRYTF
TGTGTCAGCAGAACTCCAATGGGGGAGGATCGCTACACCTTC
>TRBV5-1|-|TRBD1|TRBJ2-7
CASSLISGTGVSCEQYF
TGCGCCAGCAGCTTGATTTCCGGGACAGGGGTATCCTGCGAGCAGTACTTC
>TRBV3-1|-|-|TRBJ1-6
CASSRRRDCPNYNSPLHF
TGTGCCAGCAGCCGAAGACGGGACTGCCCAAACTATAATTCACCCCTCCACTTT
>TRBV3-1|many|-|TRBJ2-3
CASSQGTSDTQYF
TGTGCCAGCAGCCAAGGGACATCAGATACGCAGTATTTT
>TRBV6-2/TRBV6-3|many|TRBD1|TRBJ1-2
CASSSDRGRNYGYTF
TGTGCCAGCAGCTCCGACAGGGGCCGTAACTATGGCTACACCTTC
>TRBV7-2|many|TRBD1|TRBJ2-5
CASSSDREQETQYF
TGTGCCAGCAGCTCCGACAGGGAACAGGAGACCCAGTACTTC
>TRBV5-1|few|TRBD2|TRBJ2-2
CASSKFSGGTQSGELFF
TGCGCCAGCAGCAAATTTAGCGGGGGCACCCAATCCGGGGAGCTGTTTTTT
>TRBV18|-|-|TRBJ1-2
CASSLTWGNYGYTF
TGTGCCAGCAGCTTGACTTGGGGGAATTATGGCTACACCTTC
>TRBV5-6|-|-|TRBJ1-1
CASSFPKTANTEAFF
TGTGCCAGCAGCTTCCCTAAGACGGCGAACACTGAAGCTTTCTTT
>TRBV11-2|-|-|TRBJ1-1
CASSFLVSTAVNTEAFF
TGTGCCAGCAGCTTTCTAGTATCAACCGCCGTGAACACTGAAGCTTTCTTT
>TRBV29-1|many|-|TRBJ2-7
CSVGRGDAEQYF
TGCAGCGTTGGAAGGGGGGATGCCGAGCAGTACTTC
>TRBV20-1|many|TRBD2|TRBJ2-7
CSARAPASGGIYEQYF
TGCAGTGCTAGAGCACCCGCTAGCGGGGGGATTTACGAGCAGTACTTC
>TRBV5-1|few|-|TRBJ2-7
CASSLSPGVYEQYF
TGCGCCAGCAGCTTGAGTCCGGGGGTATACGAGCAGTACTTC
>TRBV7-3|many|TRBD2|TRBJ2-1
CASSLGLAGGHSSYNEQFF
TGTGCCAGCAGCTTAGGGCTAGCGGGGGGCCACAGCTCCTACAATGAGCAGTTCTTC
>TRBV2|many|-|TRBJ2-7
CASRGGTVGYEQYF
TGTGCCAGCAGGGGAGGTACAGTTGGGTACGAGCAGTACTTC
>TRBV2|many|TRBD1|TRBJ2-7
CASTRRGTGVDEQYF
TGTGCCAGCACCCGAAGGGGGACAGGGGTTGACGAGCAGTACTTC
>TRBV3-1|many|-|TRBJ2-3
CASSDTAGRNTQYF
TGTGCCAGCAGTGATACAGCGGGTCGGAATACGCAGTATTTT
>TRBV4-1|-|-|TRBJ1-1
CASSQVGVWVVQNTEAFF
TGCGCCAGCAGCCAAGTGGGAGTCTGGGTCGTCCAAAACACTGAAGCTTTCTTT
>TRBV12-3/TRBV12-4|-|-|TRBJ2-1
CASSQTSNPEQFF
TGTGCCAGCAGTCAGACTAGTAATCCTGAGCAGTTCTTC
>TRBV5-1|once|TRBD1|TRBJ1-4
CASSPGGLGEKLFF
TGCGCCAGCAGCCCAGGGGGATTGGGTGAAAAACTGTTTTTT
>TRBV6-6|-|TRBD1|TRBJ1-2
CASSYSRDSYGYTF
TGTGCCAGCAGTTACTCACGGGACAGCTATGGCTACACCTTC
>TRBV28|-|-|TRBJ1-1
CASSQRRGGRNTEAFF
TGTGCCAGCAGCCAAAGAAGGGGCGGGCGGAACACTGAAGCTTTCTTT
>TRBV20-1|few|TRBD2|TRBJ2-5
CSAGTSGGYNEQYF
TGCAGTGCGGGGACTAGCGGGGGTTACAATGAGCAGTACTTC
>TRBV5-3|-|-|TRBJ2-5
CTRSLRAPAWSQETQYF
TGTACCAGAAGCTTGCGCGCCCCCGCTTGGAGTCAAGAGACCCAGTACTTC
>TRBV20-1|-|TRBD1|TRBJ1-5
CSAGQWRGDQPQHF
TGCAGTGCGGGACAGTGGCGGGGAGATCAGCCCCAGCATTTT
>TRBV29-1|many|TRBD2|TRBJ2-1
CSVEDPETSGQGEQFF
TGCAGCGTTGAAGATCCTGAGACTAGCGGGCAGGGGGAGCAGTTCTTC
>TRBV6-5|-|-|TRBJ2-5
CASSYSQGLQETQYF
TGTGCCAGCAGTTACTCGCAGGGGTTGCAAGAGACCCAGTACTTC
>TRBV28|many|-|TRBJ2-7
CASSLVGQGNVEYF
-
>TRBV29-1|many|-|TRBJ1-2
CSVTVSNYGYTF
TGCAGCGTTACAGTTTCTAACTATGGCTACACCTTC
>TRBV5-1|many|-|TRBJ1-2
CASNSLQGGYGYTF
TGCGCCAGCAACTCCTTACAGGGAGGGTATGGCTACACCTTC
>TRBV7-9|many|TRBD1|TRBJ1-4
CASSLFGGGEKLFF
TGTGCCAGCAGCCTCTTTGGAGGGGGCGAAAAACTGTTTTTT
>TRBV6-6|many|-|TRBJ2-7
CASSYFKAGDEQYF
TGTGCCAGCAGTTACTTTAAAGCAGGGGATGAGCAGTACTTC
>TRBV28|many|-|TRBJ2-5
CASRPGLLKETQYF
TGTGCCAGCAGGCCGGGACTCCTTAAAGAGACCCAGTACTTC
>TRBV27|-|-|TRBJ1-2
CASSPRAIGGYTF
TGTGCCAGCAGCCCCCGGGCCATCGGGGGCTACACCTTC
>TRBV5-1|many|-|TRBJ2-7
CASSRHPTDFEQYF
TGCGCCAGCAGCCGTCACCCGACGGACTTCGAGCAGTACTTC
>TRBV12-3/TRBV12-4|-|TRBD1|TRBJ2-3
CASTRDRTDAEYF
TGTGCCAGCACGCGGGACAGGACAGATGCGGAGTATTTT